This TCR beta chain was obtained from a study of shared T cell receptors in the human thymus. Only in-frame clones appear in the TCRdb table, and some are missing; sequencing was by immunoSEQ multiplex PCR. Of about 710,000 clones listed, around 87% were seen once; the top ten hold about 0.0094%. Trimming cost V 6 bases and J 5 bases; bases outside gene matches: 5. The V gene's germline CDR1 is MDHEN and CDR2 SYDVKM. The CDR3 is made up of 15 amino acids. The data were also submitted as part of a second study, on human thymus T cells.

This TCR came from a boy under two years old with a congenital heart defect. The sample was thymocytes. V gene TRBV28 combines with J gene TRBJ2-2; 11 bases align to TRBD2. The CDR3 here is CASRASSGGTGELFF. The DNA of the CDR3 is TGTGCCAGCAGGGCATCTAGCGGGGGGACCGGGGAGCTGTTTTTT.